This TCR beta chain emerged from a study of blood T cells in healthy people across ages. PCR was performed a second time for about 7 to 12 cycles using a sample-barcoded 5' primer and a J-beta primer mix. In TCRdb, the 5' RACE reads were re-called with MiXCR into one record per CDR3 protein. This table holds 800,000 to 950,000 distinct CDR3 sequences, roughly 52% found once. Unmatched junction bases numbered 12, after V lost 8 bases and J lost 0 bases. Germline V gene sequence: CDR1 MDHEN, CDR2 SYDVKM. The CDR3 runs to 17 residues. The source is a man under 40 in good health. The rearrangement uses TRBV28 and TRBJ2-2; 7 bases line up with TRBD2. Sequencing used blood. The CDR3 here is CASDFRGRGPNTGELFF. The CDR3 nucleotides are TGTGCCAGCGACTTCCGCGGGAGAGGGCCGAACACCGGGGAGCTGTTTTTT.